This T cell receptor (beta chain) was observed in a study of blood T cells in healthy people across ages. About the research overall: Capture via template switching afforded approximately one barcoded beta molecule per two T cells.

This clonotype was observed a handful of times. Primed by a sample-barcoded 5' primer and a J-beta primer mix, a second PCR proceeded for roughly 7 to 12 cycles. TCRdb redid the calling of the 5' RACE reads with MiXCR, one entry per CDR3 protein. The repertoire consists of 710,000 or so distinct CDR3 sequences, with 20% to 25% occurring once and the leading ten covering around 22%. Samples each yielded at least 5 micrograms of total RNA. The TCR originated in a man aged 65 to 79 in good health. The sequenced sample consisted of blood.

The CDR3 spells CSASEPGPTYGYTF. CDR3 DNA: TGCAGTGCTAGTGAACCGGGACCGACCTATGGCTACACCTTC. The chain links TRBV20-1 to TRBJ1-2; possible D gene TRBD1, 5 bases. The V end was cut by 3 bases, the J end by 4 bases, with 15 bases between. The germline gives CDR1 DFQATT, CDR2 SNEGSKA (reference sequence). This CDR3 region has 14 residues.